These 24 T cell receptor delta chains were all obtained from the same sample, sequenced in a study of gamma-delta chains in newborns, infants, children. TCRdb reran clone calling via CATT on the reads. The table shows roughly 5,000 delta-chain clones, with less than 3.5% occurring only once. Specimen: blood. These receptors were taken from a child who was a newborn, infant or young child, either healthy, febrile or measles-vaccinated (not recorded which).

Turning to this clone: This DNA translates differently at residue 11 from the TCRdb protein, which is that of a much larger clone; a read error is likely, and the protein shown is the DNA's own translation. CDR3 DNA sequence: TGTGCTCTTGGGAACGGGAGGATACACGATCAACTCATCTTT. It encodes CALGNGRIHDQLIF. This rearrangement joins TRDV1 to TRDJ1; D is perhaps TRDD3 (6 bases). Per the germline V gene, CDR1 is TSWWSYY and CDR2 is QGS. CDR3 length: 14 residues.

This clone turned up a few times. A far larger clone is one nucleotide away, so this likely arose from a read error. The same CDR3 arises from other DNA sequences in this sample as well. The V gene is TRAV29/DV5, the J gene TRDJ2; 8 nucleotides match TRDD3. The germline V gene has CDR1 NSMFDY and CDR2 ISSIKDK. This CDR3 is 17 amino acids long. CDR3 region: CAATPVLGAPLTAQLFF. In nucleotides, the CDR3 is TGCGCAGCAACCCCAGTACTGGGGGCCCCTTTGACAGCACAACTCTTCTTT. Based on the CDR3 plus reference TRAV29/DV5 and TRDJ2, the full variable domain is DQQVKQNSPSLSVQEGRISILNCDYTNSMFDYFLWYKKYPAEGPTFLISISSIKDKNEDGRFTVFLNKSAKHLSLHIVPSQPGDSAVYFCAATPVLGAPLTAQLFFGKGTQLIVEP.

As concerns this clone: A far larger clone is just one base off, so this is likely a read error. This sample also contains other DNA sequences that code for the same CDR3. This chain uses TRDV2 with TRDJ2; D gene ambiguous. The CDR3 is 15 residues long. Germline CDR1 GEAIGNYY, CDR2 EKD. The CDR3 bases are TGTGCCTGTCAAGCTAGTCATGCCTTGACTGCACAACTCTTCTTT. Translation gives CACQASHALTAQLFF.

This clone occurred a few times. Being one base from a much bigger clone, this may be a read error. The DNA is omitted, as the CDR3 cannot be located on it reliably, and the CDR3 follows TCRdb's listing. This rearrangement joins TRDV1 to TRDJ1; whether TRDD3, the table's D call, matches the DNA was not checked. Germline V gene sequence: CDR1 TSWWSYY, CDR2 QGS. The CDR3 numbers 19 amino acids, ends counted. CDR3 sequence reads: CALGGQVARGIPGADKPIF.

In its sample, this clone is medium-sized. A read error may explain this, as a much larger clone is one base away. J is TRDJ3 and V is TRDV2; TRDD3 matches at 7 bases. The V and J ends lost 3 bases and 0 bases, in that order; junction bases with no gene match: 7. Germline CDR1 GEAIGNYY, CDR2 EKD. This CDR3 is 18 amino acids long. CDR3 in DNA: TGTGCCTGTGACTCCCTGGGGGCCCCCTCCTGGGACACCCGACAGATGTTTTTC. This sequence encodes CACDSLGAPSWDTRQMFF.

With regard to this clone: A far larger clone is only one base removed, so a read error is likely. The chain is built from TRDV2 and TRDJ3, with D perhaps matching TRDD3 (5 bases). The CDR3 totals 19 residues. CDR1 and CDR2 from the germline V gene are GEAIGNYY and EKD. V was trimmed by 3 bases and J by 2 bases, leaving 19 bases between them. The CDR3 nucleotides are TGTGCCTGTGACCCGAAGGGGGTTTCCATACCCTGGGACACCCGACAGATGTTTTTC. Protein sequence: CACDPKGVSIPWDTRQMFF.

This clone was counted between two and nine times. The protein TCRdb lists belongs to a much larger clone and differs from this DNA's translation at residue 9, which points to a read error; the protein shown is made from the DNA. CDR3 coding DNA: TGTGCCTGTGACAGTACTGGGGGGCACACCGATAAACTCATCTTT. Translation gives CACDSTGGHTDKLIF. The rearrangement links TRDV2 to TRDJ1, with 8 bases fitting TRDD3. The V gene's germline CDR1 is GEAIGNYY and CDR2 EKD. V shed 2 bases, J shed 0 bases, and the junction held 4 bases outside the gene matches. CDR3 length: 15 amino acids.

This clone was seen only a few times. The protein given by TCRdb reflects a much larger clone and differs at residue 12 from this DNA's translation, likely from a read error; the protein shown is the DNA's translation. V usage is TRDV2 and J usage is TRDJ1; 9 bases are shared with TRDD3. This CDR3 region has 15 residues. Germline V gene sequence: CDR1 GEAIGNYY, CDR2 EKD. As DNA, the CDR3 is TGTGCCTGTGACTGGGGGATATGGGCCACCGATGAACTCATCTTT. This encodes CACDWGIWATDELIF.

This clone was counted only a few times. TCRdb lists the protein of a much larger clone for this DNA, which differs at residue 3, so this is likely a read error; the protein given here is translated from the DNA itself. This chain connects TRDV2 to TRDJ3; D possibly corresponds to TRDD3 (6 bases). CDR1 and CDR2 (germline): GEAIGNYY, EKD. Between the trimmed V and J ends, which lost 9 bases and 0 bases, there was a span of 20 bases. This CDR3 is built from 18 residues. CDR3 residues: CARCVLGRGSWDTRQMFF. The CDR3 DNA reads as TGTGCCCGTTGTGTACTGGGCCGAGGCTCCTGGGACACCCGACAGATGTTTTTC.

In its sample, this clone ranks as medium-sized. The identical CDR3 is also encoded by other nucleotide sequences in the sample. The rearrangement uses TRDV2 and TRDJ3, with 7 bases aligning to TRDD3. CDR1 and CDR2 (germline): GEAIGNYY, EKD. The CDR3 is 19 residues long. J gave up 2 bases and V 0 bases, and 9 bases lay outside the gene matches. In DNA, the CDR3 is TGTGCCTGTGACACCGTTGGGGGAAGGGGAACCTGGGACACCCGACAGATGTTTTTC. This codes for CACDTVGGRGTWDTRQMFF.

The V call is TRDV2, the J call TRDJ3, with unresolved D. This CDR3 comprises 15 residues. Trimming pared 0 bases from V and 3 bases from J, leaving 5 bases between. Germline assignment: CDR1 GEAIGNYY and CDR2 EKD. CDR3 DNA: TGTGCCTGTGACACCGGTGGCTGGGACACCCGACAGATGTTTTTC. It yields the protein CACDTGGWDTRQMFF.

The sample holds a few counts of this clone. A read error is the likely source, as a far larger clone sits one nucleotide away. The chain joins TRDV1 to TRDJ2; 10 bases fit TRDD3. The CDR3 sequence is 21 residues long. J gave up 4 bases and V 1 base, and 18 bases lay outside the gene matches. Germline loops: CDR1 TSWWSYY, CDR2 QGS. CDR3 sequence reads: CALGEPILFLLGDGATAQLFF. Here the CDR3 DNA reads TGTGCTCTTGGGGAACCCATCCTATTCTTACTGGGGGATGGGGCGACAGCACAACTCTTCTTT.

With respect to this clone: A far more abundant clone sits one base away, making this likely a read error. The same CDR3 arises from other DNA sequences in this sample as well. The V gene is TRDV2, the J gene TRDJ3; 9 nucleotides align to TRDD3. Looked up from germline, CDR1 is GEAIGNYY and CDR2 is EKD. This CDR3 is built from 19 residues. J lost 0 bases, V lost 3 bases, and 8 bases had no gene match. The DNA for the CDR3 is TGTGCCTGTGACTCCCTGGGGGATCCAGTCTCCTGGGACACCCGACAGATGTTTTTC. Protein: CACDSLGDPVSWDTRQMFF.

This clone is deemed medium-sized (0.01 to 0.1%). Possible read error: a much larger clone is one base away. The rearrangement uses TRDV2 and TRDJ2, with 9 bases matching TRDD3. CDR3 length: 14 residues. Germline loops: CDR1 GEAIGNYY, CDR2 EKD. CDR3 bases: TGTGCCTGTGTCACCCTGGGGGATACAGCACAACTCTTCTTT. Translation: CACVTLGDTAQLFF.

This clone showed up just a few times. TCRdb assigns this DNA the protein of a much larger clone, which departs from its translation at residue 4; this likely reflects a read error, and the protein shown comes from translating the DNA. The J gene is TRDJ3, the V gene TRDV1; 11 bases align to TRDD3. Germline assignment: CDR1 TSWWSYY and CDR2 QGS. The CDR3 extends over 17 amino acids. The chain's CDR3 is CALRELGDTWDTRQMFF. Here the CDR3 DNA reads TGTGCTCTTAGGGAACTGGGGGATACCTGGGACACCCGACAGATGTTTTTC.

This rearrangement joins TRDV2 to TRDJ3; 9 bases fit TRDD3. The CDR3 loop spans 19 amino acids. CDR1 and CDR2 from the germline V gene are GEAIGNYY and EKD. V dropped 3 bases and J dropped 0; count of bases not matched to a gene: 8. As DNA, the CDR3 is TGTGCCTGTGACCGAGCCTACTGGGGGAGCTCCTGGGACACCCGACAGATGTTTTTC. This codes for CACDRAYWGSSWDTRQMFF.

To note about this clone: With a far larger clone one base away, a read error is the likely cause. The sample holds other DNA sequences that translate to the same CDR3. V and J are TRDV2 and TRDJ2, with 9 bases aligning to TRDD3. CDR3 length: 16 residues. Germline V lookup: CDR1 GEAIGNYY, CDR2 EKD. The CDR3 DNA sequence: TGTGCCTGTGACTTACTGGGGGAGGCTTTGACAGCCCAACTCTTCTTT. The encoded protein is CACDLLGEALTAQLFF.

The count of this clone is one. This sequence is one base from a far larger clone and is likely a read error. Other DNA sequences in the sample encode the same CDR3. The genes are TRDV1 and TRDJ2; 7 nucleotides agree with TRDD3. In germline, CDR1 is TSWWSYY, CDR2 QGS. This CDR3 comprises 23 residues. Trimming cost V 2 bases and J 3 bases; bases outside gene matches: 27. The CDR3, as DNA: TGTGCTCTTGGGGAAGACCCCCCTAGCCCGCGGGTTTCCTCCGGGATACTGACAGCACAACTCTTCTTT. Its protein is CALGEDPPSPRVSSGILTAQLFF.

This clone is large. Within the sample, other DNA sequences also encode this same CDR3. J is TRDJ3 and V is TRDV2, with TRDD3 identical over 11 bases. The J segment lost 0 bases and the V segment lost 2 bases, leaving 2 bases of the junction unmatched. Germline loops: CDR1 GEAIGNYY, CDR2 EKD. The CDR3 covers 18 residues. In DNA form, the CDR3 reads TGTGCCTGTGACAGTACTGGGGGATACTCCTGGGACACCCGACAGATGTTTTTC. Its translation: CACDSTGGYSWDTRQMFF.

In the case of this clone: It differs at one base from a far larger clone, so likely a read error. The sample carries other DNA sequences with the same CDR3. The chain uses TRDV2 and TRDJ3, with D possibly TRDD3 on 5 matching bases. The CDR3 is made up of 18 amino acids. Germline V CDR1 and CDR2: GEAIGNYY, EKD. V was trimmed by 1 base and J by 3 bases, leaving 15 bases between them. CDR3 sequence (DNA): TGTGCCTGTGACACGGTGGGAGATACCGGCTGGGACACCCGACAGATGTTTTTC. As protein: CACDTVGDTGWDTRQMFF.

This clone showed up just a few times. The protein given by TCRdb reflects a much larger clone and differs at residue 12 from this DNA's translation, likely from a read error; the protein shown is the DNA's translation. The chain is built from TRDV2 and TRDJ1, with 11 bases aligning to TRDD3. The CDR3 is 15 amino acids. The germline gives CDR1 GEAIGNYY, CDR2 EKD. The CDR3 sequence: CACDTAGGYTDNLIF. CDR3 in DNA: TGTGCCTGTGACACCGCTGGGGGATACACCGATAACCTCATCTTT.

On this clone itself: Since a far larger clone is one base different, this is likely a read error. The same CDR3 also results from other DNA sequences found in this sample. The chain links TRDV2 to TRDJ3; tentative D call: TRDD3 (6 bases). This CDR3 contains 18 residues. Looked up from germline, CDR1 is GEAIGNYY and CDR2 is EKD. V shed 3 bases and J shed 0 bases, with 14 bases lying between them. CDR3 region: CACDALGAPSWDTRQMFF. The CDR3 nucleotides read TGTGCCTGTGACGCCTTGGGGGCCCCCTCCTGGGACACCCGACAGATGTTTTTC.

This clone was observed a handful of times. A much larger clonotype is one base distant, so this may be a read error. Other DNA sequences in the sample encode the same CDR3. This sequence joins TRDV2 and TRDJ3; D perhaps matches TRDD3 (5 bases). CDR1 GEAIGNYY and CDR2 EKD come from the germline V gene. CDR3 length: 17 residues. CDR3 DNA sequence: TGTGCCTGTGACACGATCTACTCTCCCTGGGACACCCGGCAGATGTTTTTC. This sequence encodes CACDTIYSPWDTRQMFF.

In the case of this clone: This DNA's translation and the protein TCRdb lists, from a much larger clone, do not match at residue 8, likely due to a read error; the protein shown is translated from the DNA. Other nucleotide sequences from this sample produce the same CDR3. The gene calls are TRDV2 and TRDJ2; 8 bases are a match to TRDD3. This CDR3 is built from 17 residues. The V gene end was trimmed by 1 base and the J gene end by 0 bases; junction bases not matched to a gene: 6. Germline V gives CDR1 GEAIGNYY, CDR2 EKD. CDR3 coding DNA: TGTGCCTGTGACACTGGGGGATCTCCGGCTTTGACAGCACAACTCTTCTTT. It translates to CACDTGGSPALTAQLFF.